This T cell receptor (beta chain) was sequenced during a study of T cells in Graves' hyperthyroidism and ophthalmopathy. The germline V gene has CDR1 MNHNS and CDR2 SASEGT. J was trimmed by 9 bases and V by 2 bases; bases with no gene match: 24. The CDR3 spans 21 residues. Amplification targeted TCR beta CDR3 regions from RNA transcripts. Researchers ran a first-round RT-PCR on the TCR CDR3 using the HTBI primer set. TCRdb independently ran MiXCR on the multiplex PCR reads; one entry per CDR3 protein. The table has 650,000 to 700,000 distinct CDR3 sequences, 15% to 20% seen once. This clonotype was seen repeatedly, ten times or more.

V and J are TRBV6-1 and TRBJ2-3, with 12 bases aligning to TRBD2. Specimen: blood. The origin of this receptor is a man over 45 with Graves' hyperthyroidism. CDR3 in amino acids: CASSEFGDRSSGRAIGTTQYF. As DNA, the CDR3 is TGTGCCAGCAGTGAATTCGGCGACCGGTCTAGCGGGAGGGCCATCGGAACCACGCAGTATTTT.